Below, 17 T cell receptor beta chains from the same sample are listed, as sequenced in a study of regulatory T cells in long-lasting Graves disease (dated by TCRdb to the early 2020s). The time point label for this specimen denotes: newly diagnosed GD, antithyroid drugs for less than 3 months. For both TCR sequencing and RNA sequencing, RNA was extracted from PBMCs in TRIzol. Receptor libraries were prepared by multiplex PCR. TCRdb shows the sequencer as Illumina HiSeq 4000. To build TCR beta libraries, CDR3 regions were amplified by Arm-PCR using iRepertoire HTBI primers. TCRdb reworked the public reads: Q25 trimming with fastp, MiXCR clone assembly, productive beta chains retained. CDR3 protein sequences are deduplicated, and each keeps its most common genes and DNA. The sample table shows a few hundred thousand distinct CDR3 sequences, and 16% are seen once. The leading ten clones occupy about 32% of the sample.

The same specimen was also included in a second study, on T cells in Graves' hyperthyroidism and ophthalmopathy.

This material consisted of peripheral blood mononuclear cells (PBMCs), taken at new diagnosis, from a patient treated with antithyroid drugs. The receptors were sampled from a man aged 35 to 55 with Graves disease. Donor details come from another sample of the same person, matched by shared clones.

This clonotype has only a few counts. The chain recombines TRBV28 with TRBJ2-7; D is possibly TRBD1 (6 bases). CDR1 MDHEN and CDR2 SYDVKM come from the germline V gene. This CDR3 spans 16 amino acids. The germline V and J ends were trimmed by 7 bases and 2 bases, with 21 bases remaining between them. CDR3 nucleotides: TGTGCCAGCAAAGGGGGTGAGGGGACGGATACCTACGAGCAGTACTTC. It yields the protein CASKGGEGTDTYEQYF. The variable domain in full, completed from reference TRBV28 and TRBJ2-7, reads DVKVTQSSRYLVKRTGEKVFLECVQDMDHENMFWYRQDPGLGLRLIYFSYDVKMKEKGDIPEGYSVSREKKERFSLILESASTNQTSMYLCASKGGEGTDTYEQYFGPGTRLTVT.

About this clonotype: Relative to the germline gene, one junction end is altered; a read error may explain this. J is TRBJ2-6 and V is TRBV5-1; D is possibly TRBD1 or TRBD2 (5 bases each). The CDR3 runs 15 residues. From germline, CDR1 is SGHRS and CDR2 YFSETQ. The CDR3 here is CASSTRESGANVLTF. As DNA, the CDR3 is TGTGCCAGCAGCACCAGGGAGTCTGGGGCCAACGTCCTGACTTTC.

This clonotype was seen at least ten times. The V and J genes are TRBV2 and TRBJ1-6, with D possibly being TRBD1 (5 bases). This CDR3 spans 13 amino acids. Germline assignment: CDR1 SNHLY and CDR2 FYNNEI. V was pared by 9 bases and J by 10 bases, with 16 bases between. The CDR3 spells CASSPEGVSPLHF. The CDR3 DNA sequence: TGTGCCAGTAGCCCGGAAGGGGTCTCACCCCTCCACTTT.

With respect to this clonotype: This likely traces to a read error, being one base from a far larger clone. This chain joins TRBV7-8 and TRBJ2-1, with D possibly matching TRBD1 (6 bases). CDR3 length equals 16 residues. CDR1 and CDR2 (germline): SGHVS, FQNEAQ. Trimming left V 1 base short and J 8 bases short, with 18 bases between. CDR3 DNA: TGTGCCAGCAGCTTAGTCGTGGGGGCAAGGTACGATGAGCAGTTCTTC. Protein sequence: CASSLVVGARYDEQFF.

This clonotype was observed at least ten times. A junction boundary mismatches the germline segment, possibly from a read error. V and J are TRBV5-1 and TRBJ2-3; the match to TRBD2 covers 10 bases. Germline V gene data show CDR1 as SGHRS and CDR2 as YFSETQ. This CDR3 has 15 amino acids. As DNA, the CDR3 is TGTGCCAGCAGCCTGGAGCGGGGGGGGAGAGATACGCAGTATTTT. Amino acid sequence: CASSLERGGRDTQYF.

About this clonotype: A much larger clone lies one base from this, so it may be a read error. J is TRBJ1-1 and V is TRBV20-1; no reliable D call. Germline assignment: CDR1 DFQATT and CDR2 SNEGSKA (reference sequence). CDR3 length equals 14 residues. Written as DNA, the CDR3 is TGCAATGCTAGTCCGGATAGACAACACACTGAAGCTTTCTTT. This codes for CNASPDRQHTEAFF.

This clonotype showed up many times. This rearrangement joins TRBV6-2 or TRBV6-3 to TRBJ2-3; TRBD2 aligns across 11 bases. The junction had 2 bases not matched to a gene; V was cut back by 5 bases and J by 1 base. The CDR3 is 15 residues long. Germline V gives CDR1 MNHEY, CDR2 SVGEGT. This chain's CDR3 is CASSETSGGTDTQYF. The CDR3 DNA follows: TGTGCCAGCAGTGAGACTAGCGGGGGCACAGATACGCAGTATTTT.

The chain couples TRBV18 to TRBJ2-1, with 11 bases identical to TRBD2. The CDR3 covers 17 residues. J was trimmed by 4 bases and V by 2 bases; bases with no gene match: 7. CDR1 and CDR2 (germline): KGHSH, LQKENI. CDR3 in DNA: TGTGCCAGCTCACCAATCAGACTAGCGGGGCTATACAATGAGCAGTTCTTC. As protein: CASSPIRLAGLYNEQFF.

This clonotype showed up many times. The rearrangement links TRBV3-1 to TRBJ1-5; D gene uncertain. Trimming shortened V by 1 base and J by 6 bases, and 13 bases separated the two germline ends. This CDR3 region has 15 residues. Germline values: CDR1 LGHDT, CDR2 YNNKEL (reference sequence). Written as DNA, the CDR3 is TGTGCCAGCAGCCAAGGTGCGGGGAGTGTTCAGCCCCAGCATTTT. The encoded protein is CASSQGAGSVQPQHF.

This clonotype was counted between two and nine times. The V call is TRBV5-6, the J call TRBJ2-3; D is unresolved. The CDR3 has 13 residues. Trimming pared 0 bases from V and 11 bases from J, leaving 13 bases between. Germline lookup yields CDR1 SGHDT and CDR2 YYEEEE. The CDR3 protein is CASSLGERTEQYF. DNA for the CDR3: TGTGCCAGCAGCTTGGGCGAGAGGACGGAGCAGTATTTT.

This clonotype was recorded many times. The chain carries TRBV2 and TRBJ2-7, with D perhaps matching TRBD2 (6 bases). V lost 6 bases, J lost 0 bases, and 12 bases lay in between. Germline V gene data show CDR1 as SNHLY and CDR2 as FYNNEI. This CDR3 region has 14 residues. CDR3 sequence: CASSPGAASYEQYF. CDR3 sequence (DNA): TGTGCCAGCAGCCCGGGAGCGGCCTCCTACGAGCAGTACTTC.

The table lists this clonotype with a few counts. This chain joins TRBV20-1 and TRBJ2-7; D gene ambiguous. This CDR3 comprises 12 residues. Trimming cost V 3 bases and J 3 bases, with 9 bases left between them. Germline V gene sequence: CDR1 DFQATT, CDR2 SNEGSKA (reference sequence). The CDR3 bases are TGCAGTGCTAGCCCAGATGTCTACGAGCAGTACTTC. It yields the protein CSASPDVYEQYF.

This clonotype was recorded at least ten times. This chain joins TRBV2 and TRBJ1-1; D unresolved. CDR3 length: 13 amino acids. V shed 6 bases and J shed 3 bases, with 11 bases lying between them. Looked up from germline, CDR1 is SNHLY and CDR2 is FYNNEI. The CDR3 nucleotides are TGTGCCAGCAGGCGAATTAGGGACACTGAAGCTTTCTTT. Encoded protein: CASRRIRDTEAFF. Using reference TRBV2 and TRBJ1-1 for the parts outside the CDR3, the full variable domain is EPEVTQTPSHQVTQMGQEVILRCVPISNHLYFYWYRQILGQKVEFLVSFYNNEISEKSEIFDDQFSVERPDGSNFTLKIRSTKLEDSAMYFCASRRIRDTEAFFGQGTRLTVV.

The chain joins TRBV2 to TRBJ2-1; D is uncertain. Trimming removed 5 bases from V and 0 bases from J, with 5 bases in between. The CDR3 totals 13 residues. Per the germline V gene, CDR1 is SNHLY and CDR2 is FYNNEI. The CDR3 nucleotides read TGTGCCAGCAGTAGGGTCTCCTACAATGAGCAGTTCTTC. It is translated as CASSRVSYNEQFF.

This clonotype was counted ten times or more. J is TRBJ2-7 and V is TRBV7-9; TRBD1 might be the D (6 bases). The germline V gene encodes CDR1 SEHNR and CDR2 FQNEAQ (reference sequence). The V gene lost 5 bases and the J gene lost 3 bases, with 11 bases spanning the gap. The CDR3 has 13 amino acids. The CDR3 region has the DNA TGTGCCAGCAGCCCCCCAGGGGACTACGAGCAGTACTTC. Translated: CASSPPGDYEQYF.

Comment on this clonotype: One junction end disagrees with the germline gene, perhaps due to a read error. This chain connects TRBV7-7 to TRBJ2-5; no definite D call. This CDR3 has 13 amino acids. Looked up from germline, CDR1 is SSHAT and CDR2 is FNYEAQ (reference sequence). In DNA form, the CDR3 reads TGTGCTAGCAGCCCTCAATTGAGGGAGACCCAGTACTTC. Translating gives CASSPQLRETQYF.

The chain recombines TRBV28 with TRBJ1-4, with TRBD1 identical over 7 bases. There are 14 residues in the CDR3. Germline V gene sequence: CDR1 MDHEN, CDR2 SYDVKM. V was pared by 6 bases and J by 8 bases, with 9 bases of the junction left unmatched. This chain's CDR3 is CASRRQGEKEKLFF. The CDR3 DNA sequence: TGTGCCAGCAGACGACAGGGAGAAAAGGAAAAACTGTTTTTT.